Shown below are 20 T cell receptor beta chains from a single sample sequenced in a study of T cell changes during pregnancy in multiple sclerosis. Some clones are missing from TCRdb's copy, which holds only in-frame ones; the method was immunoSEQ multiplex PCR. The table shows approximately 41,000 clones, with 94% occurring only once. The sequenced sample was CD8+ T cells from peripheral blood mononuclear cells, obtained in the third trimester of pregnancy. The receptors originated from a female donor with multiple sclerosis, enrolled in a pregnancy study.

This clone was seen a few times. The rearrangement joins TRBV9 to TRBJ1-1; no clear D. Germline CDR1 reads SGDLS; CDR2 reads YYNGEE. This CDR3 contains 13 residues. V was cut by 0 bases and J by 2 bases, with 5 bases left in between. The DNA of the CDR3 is TGTGCCAGCAGCGTAGGGCACAACACTGAAGCTTTCTTT. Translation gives CASSVGHNTEAFF.

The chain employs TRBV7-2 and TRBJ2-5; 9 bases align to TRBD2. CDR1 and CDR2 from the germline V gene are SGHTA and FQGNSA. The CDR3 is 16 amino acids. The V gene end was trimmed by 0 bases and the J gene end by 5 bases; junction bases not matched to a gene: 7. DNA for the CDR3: TGTGCCAGCAGCTTAGCGCCGGGACTAGCCTCGGAGACCCAGTACTTC. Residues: CASSLAPGLASETQYF.

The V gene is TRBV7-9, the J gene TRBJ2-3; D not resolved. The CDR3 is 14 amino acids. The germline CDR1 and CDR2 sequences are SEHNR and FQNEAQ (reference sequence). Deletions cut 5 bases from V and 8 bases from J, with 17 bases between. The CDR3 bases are TGTGCCAGCAGCCCTACGATTCGTACGGGTACGCAGTATTTT. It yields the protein CASSPTIRTGTQYF.

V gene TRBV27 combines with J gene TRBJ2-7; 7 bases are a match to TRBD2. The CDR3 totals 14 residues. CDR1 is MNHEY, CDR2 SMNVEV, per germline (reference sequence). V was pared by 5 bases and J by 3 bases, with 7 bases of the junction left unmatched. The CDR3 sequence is CASSPGGVGYEQYF. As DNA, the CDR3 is TGTGCCAGCAGTCCTGGGGGGGTTGGCTACGAGCAGTACTTC.

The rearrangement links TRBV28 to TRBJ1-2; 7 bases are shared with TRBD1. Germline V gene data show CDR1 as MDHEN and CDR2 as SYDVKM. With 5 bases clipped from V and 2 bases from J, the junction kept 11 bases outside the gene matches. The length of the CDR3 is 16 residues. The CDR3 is CASSRNRDRANYGYTF. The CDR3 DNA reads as TGTGCCAGCAGTAGGAACCGGGACAGAGCCAACTATGGCTACACCTTC.

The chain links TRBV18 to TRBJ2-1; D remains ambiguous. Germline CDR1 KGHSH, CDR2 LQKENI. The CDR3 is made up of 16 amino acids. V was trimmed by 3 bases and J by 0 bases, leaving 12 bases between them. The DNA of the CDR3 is TGTGCCAGCTCACCGACGGCGCTAGGCTCCTACAATGAGCAGTTCTTC. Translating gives CASSPTALGSYNEQFF.

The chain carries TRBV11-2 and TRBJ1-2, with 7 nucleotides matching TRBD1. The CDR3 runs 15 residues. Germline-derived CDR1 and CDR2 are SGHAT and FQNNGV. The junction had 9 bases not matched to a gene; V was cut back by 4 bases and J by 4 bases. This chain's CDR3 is CASSSSTGVGYGYTF. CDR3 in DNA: TGTGCCAGCAGCTCAAGTACAGGGGTCGGCTATGGCTACACCTTC.

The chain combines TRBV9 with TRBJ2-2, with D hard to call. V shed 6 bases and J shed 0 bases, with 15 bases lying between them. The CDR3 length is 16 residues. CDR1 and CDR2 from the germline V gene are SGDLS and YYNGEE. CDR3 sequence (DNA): TGTGCCAGCACCAAAACCTCAGTTTCGAACACCGGGGAGCTGTTTTTT. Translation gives CASTKTSVSNTGELFF.

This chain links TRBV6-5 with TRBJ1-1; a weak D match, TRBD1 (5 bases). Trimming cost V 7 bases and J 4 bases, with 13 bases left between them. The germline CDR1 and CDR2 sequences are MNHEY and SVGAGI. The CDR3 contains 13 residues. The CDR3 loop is CASKGGRGTEAFF. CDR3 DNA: TGTGCCAGCAAGGGAGGGAGGGGCACTGAAGCTTTCTTT.

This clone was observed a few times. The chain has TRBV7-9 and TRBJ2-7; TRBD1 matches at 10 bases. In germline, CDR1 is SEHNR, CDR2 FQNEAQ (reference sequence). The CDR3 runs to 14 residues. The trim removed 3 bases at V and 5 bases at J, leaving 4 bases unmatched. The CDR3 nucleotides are TGTGCCAGCAGCTTGGGGACAGGGGTCAACGAGCAGTACTTC. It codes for CASSLGTGVNEQYF.

CDR3 nucleotide sequence: TGTGCCAGCAGGGCTTACGGAGGCACATGGACCCAGTACTTC. Translation: CASRAYGGTWTQYF. The rearrangement uses TRBV25-1 and TRBJ2-5, with TRBD2 as a possible D gene (5 bases). The length of the CDR3 is 14 residues. Trimming shortened V by 6 bases and J by 7 bases, and 18 bases separated the two germline ends. CDR1 and CDR2 (germline): MGHDK, SYGVNS.

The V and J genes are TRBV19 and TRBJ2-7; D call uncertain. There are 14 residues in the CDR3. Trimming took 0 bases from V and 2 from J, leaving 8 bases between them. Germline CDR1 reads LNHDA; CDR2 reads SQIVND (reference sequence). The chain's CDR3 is CASSIEDTAYEQYF. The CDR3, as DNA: TGTGCCAGTAGTATAGAAGACACCGCCTACGAGCAGTACTTC.

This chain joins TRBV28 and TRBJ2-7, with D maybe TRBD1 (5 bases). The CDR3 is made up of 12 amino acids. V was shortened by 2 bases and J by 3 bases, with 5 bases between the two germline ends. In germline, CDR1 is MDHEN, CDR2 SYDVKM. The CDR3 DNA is TGTGCCAGCAGTTTACAGGGCTACGAGCAGTACTTC. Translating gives CASSLQGYEQYF.

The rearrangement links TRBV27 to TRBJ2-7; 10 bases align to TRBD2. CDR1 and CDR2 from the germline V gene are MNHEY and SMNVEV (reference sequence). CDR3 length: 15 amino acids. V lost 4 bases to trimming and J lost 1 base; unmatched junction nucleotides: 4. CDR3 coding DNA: TGTGCCAGCAGTTCAGGACTAGCGGCTTCCTACGAGCAGTACTTC. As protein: CASSSGLAASYEQYF.

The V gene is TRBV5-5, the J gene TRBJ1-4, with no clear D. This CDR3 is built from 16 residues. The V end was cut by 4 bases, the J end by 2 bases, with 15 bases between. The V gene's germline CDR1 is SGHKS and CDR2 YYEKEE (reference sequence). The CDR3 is CASSLRLTSTNEKLFF. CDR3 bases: TGTGCCAGCAGCCTCCGCCTGACATCCACTAATGAAAAACTGTTTTTT.

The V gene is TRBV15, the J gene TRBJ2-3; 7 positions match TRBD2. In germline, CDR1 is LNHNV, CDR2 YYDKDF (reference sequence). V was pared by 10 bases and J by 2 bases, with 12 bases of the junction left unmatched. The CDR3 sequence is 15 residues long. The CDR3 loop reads CAIGGASGFTDTQYF. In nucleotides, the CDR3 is TGTGCCATCGGTGGGGCTAGCGGATTCACAGATACGCAGTATTTT.

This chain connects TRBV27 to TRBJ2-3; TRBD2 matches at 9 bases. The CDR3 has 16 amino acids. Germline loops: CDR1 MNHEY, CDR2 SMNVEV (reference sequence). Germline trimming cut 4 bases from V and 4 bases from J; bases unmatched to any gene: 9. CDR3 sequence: CASSSLLAGASDTQYF. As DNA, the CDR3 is TGTGCCAGCAGTTCTCTCTTAGCGGGAGCATCAGATACGCAGTATTTT.

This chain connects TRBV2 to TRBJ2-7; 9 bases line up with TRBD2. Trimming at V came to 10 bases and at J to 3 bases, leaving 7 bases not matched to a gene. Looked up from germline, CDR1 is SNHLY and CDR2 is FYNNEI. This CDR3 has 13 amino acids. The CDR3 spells CANIAGEGYEQYF. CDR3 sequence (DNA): TGTGCCAACATAGCGGGAGAAGGCTACGAGCAGTACTTC. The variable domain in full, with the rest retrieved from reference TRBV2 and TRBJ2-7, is EPEVTQTPSHQVTQMGQEVILRCVPISNHLYFYWYRQILGQKVEFLVSFYNNEISEKSEIFDDQFSVERPDGSNFTLKIRSTKLEDSAMYFCANIAGEGYEQYFGPGTRLTVT.

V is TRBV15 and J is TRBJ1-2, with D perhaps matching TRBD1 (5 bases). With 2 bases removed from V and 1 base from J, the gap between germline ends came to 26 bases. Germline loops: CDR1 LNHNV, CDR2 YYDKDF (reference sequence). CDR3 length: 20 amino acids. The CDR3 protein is CATSRSLPPTLGEDNYGYTF. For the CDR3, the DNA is TGTGCCACCAGCAGATCCCTACCCCCGACTTTAGGGGAAGATAACTATGGCTACACCTTC.

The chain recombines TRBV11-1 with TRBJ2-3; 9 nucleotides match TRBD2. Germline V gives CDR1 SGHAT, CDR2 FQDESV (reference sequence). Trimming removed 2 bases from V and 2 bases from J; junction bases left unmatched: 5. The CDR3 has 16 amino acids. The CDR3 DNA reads TGTGCCAGCAGCTTAAGAATAGCGGGAGACACAGATACGCAGTATTTT. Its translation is CASSLRIAGDTDTQYF.